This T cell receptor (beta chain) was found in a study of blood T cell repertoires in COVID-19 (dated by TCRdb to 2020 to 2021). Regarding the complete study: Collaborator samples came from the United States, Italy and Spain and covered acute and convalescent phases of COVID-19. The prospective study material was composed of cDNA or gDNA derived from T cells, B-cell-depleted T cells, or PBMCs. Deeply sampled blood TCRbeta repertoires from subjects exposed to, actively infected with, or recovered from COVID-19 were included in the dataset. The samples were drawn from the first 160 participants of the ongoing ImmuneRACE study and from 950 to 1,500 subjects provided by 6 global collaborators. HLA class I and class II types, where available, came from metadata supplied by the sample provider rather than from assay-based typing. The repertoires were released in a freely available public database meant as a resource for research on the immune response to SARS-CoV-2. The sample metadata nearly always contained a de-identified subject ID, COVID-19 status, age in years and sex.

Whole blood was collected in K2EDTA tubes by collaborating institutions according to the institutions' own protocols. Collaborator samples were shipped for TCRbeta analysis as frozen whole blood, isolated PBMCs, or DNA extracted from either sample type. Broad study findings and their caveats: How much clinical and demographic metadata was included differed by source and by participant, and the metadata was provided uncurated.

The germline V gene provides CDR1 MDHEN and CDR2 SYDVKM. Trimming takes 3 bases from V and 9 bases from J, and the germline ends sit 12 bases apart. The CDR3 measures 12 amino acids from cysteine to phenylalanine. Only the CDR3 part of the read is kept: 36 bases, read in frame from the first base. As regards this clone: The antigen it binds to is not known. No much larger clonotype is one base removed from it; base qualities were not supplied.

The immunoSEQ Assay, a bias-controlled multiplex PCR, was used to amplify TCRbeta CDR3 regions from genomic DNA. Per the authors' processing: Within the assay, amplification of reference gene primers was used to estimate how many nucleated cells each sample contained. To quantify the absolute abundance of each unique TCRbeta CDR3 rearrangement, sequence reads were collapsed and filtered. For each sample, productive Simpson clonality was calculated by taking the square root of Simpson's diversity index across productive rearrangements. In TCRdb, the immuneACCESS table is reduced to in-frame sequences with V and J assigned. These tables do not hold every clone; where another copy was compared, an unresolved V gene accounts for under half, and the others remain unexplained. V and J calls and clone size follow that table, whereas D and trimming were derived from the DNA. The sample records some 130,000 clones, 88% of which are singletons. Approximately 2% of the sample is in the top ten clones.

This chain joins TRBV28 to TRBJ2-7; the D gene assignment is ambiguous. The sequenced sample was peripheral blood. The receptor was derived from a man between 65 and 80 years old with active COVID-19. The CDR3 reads CASSFSNRGQYF. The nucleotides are TGTGCCAGCAGTTTCTCCAATCGCGGGCAGTACTTC. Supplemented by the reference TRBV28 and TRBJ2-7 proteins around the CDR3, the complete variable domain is DVKVTQSSRYLVKRTGEKVFLECVQDMDHENMFWYRQDPGLGLRLIYFSYDVKMKEKGDIPEGYSVSREKKERFSLILESASTNQTSMYLCASSFSNRGQYFGPGTRLTVT.